These 11 T cell receptor beta chains came from one sample sequenced in a study of glioma-infiltrating T cells. TCR alpha and beta CDR3 regions were amplified from RNA using iRepertoire nested multiplex PCR. TCRdb analysed the multiplex PCR reads with MiXCR anew, one entry per CDR3 protein. The sample contains 40,000 or so distinct CDR3 sequences, around 20% of which appear only once. Sequenced input: glioma tissue, nonneoplastic brain tissue, or PBMCs (not recorded which). The receptors come from a human donor with low-grade glioma or glioblastoma, undergoing nonglioma brain surgery, or in good health (not recorded which).

Only a few counts were recorded for this clonotype. The J gene is TRBJ2-3, the V gene TRBV19; 8 nucleotides align to TRBD2. V was pared by 3 bases and J by 0 bases, with 2 bases of the junction left unmatched. CDR3 length: 15 amino acids. The germline gives CDR1 LNHDA, CDR2 SQIVND (reference sequence). The CDR3 loop is CASSITSGSTDTQYF. The CDR3, as DNA: TGTGCCAGTAGTATTACTAGCGGAAGCACAGATACGCAGTATTTT.

The genes are TRBV19 and TRBJ2-5; D not resolved. Germline CDR1 LNHDA, CDR2 SQIVND (reference sequence). V was shortened by 1 base and J by 5 bases, with 11 bases between the two germline ends. There are 14 residues in the CDR3. CDR3 residues: CASSIGQARETQYF. CDR3 sequence (DNA): TGTGCCAGTAGTATAGGGCAGGCGAGGGAGACCCAGTACTTC.

This clonotype was seen many times. V is TRBV28 and J is TRBJ1-5; TRBD1 matches 7 bases. The V gene end was trimmed by 6 bases and the J gene end by 7 bases; junction bases not matched to a gene: 21. The CDR3 spans 18 residues. The germline CDR1 and CDR2 sequences are MDHEN and SYDVKM. In DNA, the CDR3 is TGTGCCAGCAGCCTTGGGACAGTTTTTTCCCGAGGACTCCAGCCCCAGCATTTT. It is translated as CASSLGTVFSRGLQPQHF. The variable domain in full, completed from reference TRBV28 and TRBJ1-5, reads DVKVTQSSRYLVKRTGEKVFLECVQDMDHENMFWYRQDPGLGLRLIYFSYDVKMKEKGDIPEGYSVSREKKERFSLILESASTNQTSMYLCASSLGTVFSRGLQPQHFGDGTRLSIL.

V is TRBV20-1 and J is TRBJ2-3, with TRBD2 matching 13 bases. CDR3 length equals 19 residues. The V gene end was trimmed by 5 bases and the J gene end by 4 bases; junction bases not matched to a gene: 18. Germline V gene sequence: CDR1 DFQATT, CDR2 SNEGSKA (reference sequence). CDR3 amino acids: CSALSELAGGPLVADTQYF. CDR3 in DNA: TGCAGTGCTTTATCGGAACTAGCGGGGGGGCCCCTCGTAGCAGATACGCAGTATTTT.

The rearrangement links TRBV9 to TRBJ2-7; 8 bases fit TRBD1. Germline-derived CDR1 and CDR2 are SGDLS and YYNGEE. Trimming took 0 bases from V and 2 from J; bases not matched to a gene: 4. The CDR3 runs 15 residues. This CDR3 reads CASSVGQGNPYEQYF. For the CDR3, the DNA is TGTGCCAGCAGCGTAGGACAGGGGAATCCCTACGAGCAGTACTTC. The whole variable domain, filled in from reference TRBV9 and TRBJ2-7, reads DSGVTQTPKHLITATGQRVTLRCSPRSGDLSVYWYQQSLDQGLQFLIQYYNGEERAKGNILERFSAQQFPDLHSELNLSSLELGDSALYFCASSVGQGNPYEQYFGPGTRLTVT.

The chain has TRBV20-1 and TRBJ2-1; the D call may be TRBD1 or TRBD2 (7 bases each). The CDR3 spans 12 residues. In germline, CDR1 is DFQATT, CDR2 SNEGSKA (reference sequence). The V gene lost 6 bases and the J gene lost 6 bases, with 12 bases spanning the gap. The CDR3 sequence is CSARGGVNEQFF. CDR3 bases: TGCAGTGCCAGGGGGGGCGTCAATGAGCAGTTCTTC.

Many counts were recorded for this clonotype. The chain uses TRBV10-3 and TRBJ1-1, with no clear D. The germline CDR1 and CDR2 sequences are ENHRY and SYGVKD. This CDR3 region has 15 residues. With 0 bases removed from V and 2 bases from J, the gap between germline ends came to 10 bases. Here the CDR3 reads CAISESPKLNTEAFF. DNA for the CDR3: TGTGCCATCAGTGAGTCACCCAAACTCAACACTGAAGCTTTCTTT.

The table lists this clonotype with many counts. V is TRBV13 and J is TRBJ1-1; D unresolved. V was clipped by 5 bases and J by 1 base, with 11 bases between them. The CDR3 length is 14 residues. Germline CDR1 and CDR2: PRHDT and FYEKMQ (reference sequence). The CDR3 loop is CASSPSDGNTEAFF. CDR3 in DNA: TGTGCCAGCAGCCCCTCGGACGGGAACACTGAAGCTTTCTTT.

The CDR3 reads CASSTIGTGREQFF. In DNA form, the CDR3 reads TGTGCCAGTAGTACCATTGGGACAGGTCGTGAGCAGTTCTTC. The chain couples TRBV19 to TRBJ2-1; TRBD1 agrees at 8 bases. CDR3 length: 14 amino acids. V lost 4 bases and J lost 9; bases outside the gene matches: 8. CDR1 LNHDA and CDR2 SQIVND come from the germline V gene (reference sequence). Full variable domain (missing parts from reference TRBV19 and TRBJ2-1): DGGITQSPKYLFRKEGQNVTLSCEQNLNHDAMYWYRQDPGQGLRLIYYSQIVNDFQKGDIAEGYSVSREKKESFPLTVTSAQKNPTAFYLCASSTIGTGREQFFGPGTRLTVL.

This clonotype was counted at least ten times. V usage is TRBV4-1 and J usage is TRBJ2-7; 10 nucleotides agree with TRBD1. This CDR3 is 16 amino acids long. J gave up 2 bases and V 0 bases, and 4 bases lay outside the gene matches. Germline CDR1 reads MGHRA; CDR2 reads YSYEKL. CDR3 residues: CASSQDSGTGAYEQYF. In nucleotides, the CDR3 is TGCGCCAGCAGCCAAGATTCCGGGACAGGGGCCTACGAGCAGTACTTC.

This clonotype was seen ten or more times. This chain joins TRBV20-1 and TRBJ2-7, with TRBD1 matching 9 bases. The J segment lost 6 bases and the V segment lost 0 bases, leaving 12 bases of the junction unmatched. Looked up from germline, CDR1 is DFQATT and CDR2 is SNEGSKA (reference sequence). This CDR3 is built from 16 residues. The CDR3 sequence is CSARDLTGGNNREQYF. CDR3 DNA sequence: TGCAGTGCTAGAGATCTGACAGGGGGAAATAATCGCGAGCAGTACTTC.